This T cell receptor beta chain was identified during a study of blood T cell repertoires in COVID-19. The overall study: Samples of COVID-19 (acute and convalescent) were obtained from the United States, Italy and Spain. T cells, B-cell-depleted T cells, or PBMCs provided the cDNA or gDNA that served as material.

Original methodology: Quantification of nucleated cells was approximated via reference gene primer amplification. Clones were read by immunoSEQ multiplex PCR, and TCRdb kept only the in-frame ones, dropping some. The V and J calls and the clone size are those of that table, but D and trimming were determined from the DNA. Of roughly 70,000 clones listed, approximately 87% are singletons. This clone came up many times. V lost 0 bases, J lost 7 bases, and 7 bases stayed unmatched. CDR1 and CDR2 (germline): LGHNA, YSLEER. This CDR3 region has 15 residues. The TCR originated in a man aged 45-65 years with active COVID-19. The sequenced sample consisted of peripheral blood. This chain links TRBV4-3 with TRBJ1-1; 8 bases map to TRBD1. The CDR3 nucleotides read TGCGCCAGCAGCCAAGAAGGGGGGACAGGAGGTGAAGCTTTCTTT. Amino acid sequence: CASSQEGGTGGEAFF.